The 4 T cell receptor beta chains given below trace back to one sample, sequenced in a study of T cell responses to AZD1222 COVID-19 vaccine. Generated by immunoSEQ multiplex PCR, the TCRdb table keeps only in-frame clones and is missing some. The sample carries approximately 120,000 clones, 90% recorded once. This material consisted of peripheral blood, taken on day 0 of MenACWY control vaccination. The receptors derive from an adult in good health.

CDR3 DNA sequence: TGTGCCAGCAGCTTAGGGACTAACAACTATAATTCACCCCTCCACTTT. This gives the protein CASSLGTNNYNSPLHF. This chain connects TRBV7-2 to TRBJ1-6, with D uncertain. CDR1 and CDR2 from the germline V gene are SGHTA and FQGNSA. Trimming shortened V by 1 base and J by 3 bases, and 10 bases separated the two germline ends. This CDR3 is built from 16 residues.

V is TRBV7-2 and J is TRBJ1-6; D gene uncertain. CDR1 and CDR2 from the germline V gene are SGHTA and FQGNSA. V was trimmed by 6 bases and J by 4 bases, leaving 7 bases between them. The CDR3 runs 13 residues. CDR3 amino acids: CASSWAYNSPLHF. CDR3 nucleotide sequence: TGTGCCAGCAGTTGGGCTTATAATTCACCCCTCCACTTT.

The V gene is TRBV5-1, the J gene TRBJ1-4, with D perhaps matching TRBD1 (6 bases). Trimming pared 3 bases from V and 8 bases from J, leaving 14 bases between. The germline V gene has CDR1 SGHRS and CDR2 YFSETQ. The CDR3 consists of 14 residues. DNA for the CDR3: TGCGCCAGCAGCTCCGAACAGGGCCGAGAAAAACTGTTTTTT. Protein product: CASSSEQGREKLFF.

This chain uses TRBV5-1 with TRBJ2-3; tentatively, D is TRBD1 or TRBD2 (5 bases each). The V gene's germline CDR1 is SGHRS and CDR2 YFSETQ. V gave up 0 bases and J gave up 4 bases, with 9 bases separating them. The CDR3 sequence is 14 residues long. The chain's CDR3 is CASSLALGADTQYF. The CDR3 nucleotides read TGCGCCAGCAGCTTGGCTCTGGGGGCAGATACGCAGTATTTT.